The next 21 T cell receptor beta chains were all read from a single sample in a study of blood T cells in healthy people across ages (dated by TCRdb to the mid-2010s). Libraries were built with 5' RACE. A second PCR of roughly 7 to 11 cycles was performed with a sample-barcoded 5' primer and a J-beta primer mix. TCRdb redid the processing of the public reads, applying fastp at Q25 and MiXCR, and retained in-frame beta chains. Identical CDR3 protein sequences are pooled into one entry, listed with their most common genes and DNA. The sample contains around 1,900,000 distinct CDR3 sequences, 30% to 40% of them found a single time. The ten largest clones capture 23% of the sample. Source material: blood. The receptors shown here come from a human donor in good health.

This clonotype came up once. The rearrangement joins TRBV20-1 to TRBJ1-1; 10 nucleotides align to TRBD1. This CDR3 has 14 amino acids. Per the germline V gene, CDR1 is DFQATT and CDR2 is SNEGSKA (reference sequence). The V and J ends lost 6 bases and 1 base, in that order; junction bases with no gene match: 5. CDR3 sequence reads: CSATRQGANTEAFF. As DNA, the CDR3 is TGCAGTGCAACCCGACAGGGGGCGAACACTGAAGCTTTCTTT.

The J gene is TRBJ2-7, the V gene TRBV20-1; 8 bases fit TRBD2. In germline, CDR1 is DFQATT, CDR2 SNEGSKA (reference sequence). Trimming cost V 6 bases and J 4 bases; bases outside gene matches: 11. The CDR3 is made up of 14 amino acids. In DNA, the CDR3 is TGCAGTGCACTTCAAGAGGGACTAGGGTACGAGCAGTACTTC. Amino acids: CSALQEGLGYEQYF.

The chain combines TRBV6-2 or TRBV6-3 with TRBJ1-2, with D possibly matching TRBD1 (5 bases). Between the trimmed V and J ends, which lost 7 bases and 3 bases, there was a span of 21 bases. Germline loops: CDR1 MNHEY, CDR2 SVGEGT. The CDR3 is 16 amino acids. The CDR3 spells CASNNRGLTGDYGYTF. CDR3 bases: TGTGCCAGCAATAATAGGGGCCTAACCGGGGACTATGGCTACACCTTC.

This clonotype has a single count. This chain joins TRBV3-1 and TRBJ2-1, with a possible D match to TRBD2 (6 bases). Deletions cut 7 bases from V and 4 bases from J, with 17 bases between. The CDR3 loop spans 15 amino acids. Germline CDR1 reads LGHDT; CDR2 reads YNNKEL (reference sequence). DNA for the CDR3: TGTGCCAGCACAATAGGACTACCGGATTACAATGAGCAGTTCTTC. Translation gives CASTIGLPDYNEQFF.

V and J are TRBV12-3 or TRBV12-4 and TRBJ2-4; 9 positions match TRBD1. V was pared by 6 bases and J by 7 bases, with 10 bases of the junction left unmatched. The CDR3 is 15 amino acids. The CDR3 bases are TGTGCCAGCAGCGGTACGGGACAGGGTTGTAACATTCAGTACTTC. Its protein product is CASSGTGQGCNIQYF.

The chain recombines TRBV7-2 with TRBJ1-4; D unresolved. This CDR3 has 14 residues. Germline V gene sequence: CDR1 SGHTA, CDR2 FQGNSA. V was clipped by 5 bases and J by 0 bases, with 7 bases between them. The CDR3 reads CTSSRDATNEKLFF. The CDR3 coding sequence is TGTACCAGCAGCCGAGATGCAACTAATGAAAAACTGTTTTTT.

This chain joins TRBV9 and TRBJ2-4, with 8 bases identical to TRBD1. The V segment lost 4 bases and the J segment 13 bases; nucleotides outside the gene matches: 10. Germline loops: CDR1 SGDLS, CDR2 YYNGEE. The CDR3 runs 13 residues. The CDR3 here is CASSPGWTGWQYF. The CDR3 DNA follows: TGTGCCAGCAGCCCAGGTTGGACAGGGTGGCAGTACTTC.

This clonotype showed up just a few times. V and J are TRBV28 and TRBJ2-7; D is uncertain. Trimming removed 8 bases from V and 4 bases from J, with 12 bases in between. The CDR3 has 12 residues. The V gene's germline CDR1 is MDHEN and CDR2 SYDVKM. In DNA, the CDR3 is TGTGCCAGCCTGGGCGACCGTTACGAGCAGTACTTC. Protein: CASLGDRYEQYF.

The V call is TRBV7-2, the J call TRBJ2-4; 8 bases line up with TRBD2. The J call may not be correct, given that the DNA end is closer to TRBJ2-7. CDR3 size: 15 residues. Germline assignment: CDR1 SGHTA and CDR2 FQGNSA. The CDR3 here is CASSLASGSDYEQYF. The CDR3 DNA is TGTGCCAGCAGCCTTGCTAGCGGGTCCGACTACGAGCAGTACTTC.

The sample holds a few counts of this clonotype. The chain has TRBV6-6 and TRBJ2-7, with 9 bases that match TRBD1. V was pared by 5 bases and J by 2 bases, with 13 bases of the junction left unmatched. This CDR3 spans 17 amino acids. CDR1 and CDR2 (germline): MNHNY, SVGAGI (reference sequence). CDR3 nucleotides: TGTGCCAGCAGTCGACAAGTTCCCGGGACAGGGACCTACGAGCAGTACTTC. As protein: CASSRQVPGTGTYEQYF.

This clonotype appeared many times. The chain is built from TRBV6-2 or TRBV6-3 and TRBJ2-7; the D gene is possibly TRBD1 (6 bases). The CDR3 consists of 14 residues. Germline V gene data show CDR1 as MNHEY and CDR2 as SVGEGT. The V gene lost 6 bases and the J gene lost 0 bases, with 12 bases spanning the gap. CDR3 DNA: TGTGCCAGCAGCAATCGGGACAACTCCTACGAGCAGTACTTC. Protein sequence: CASSNRDNSYEQYF.

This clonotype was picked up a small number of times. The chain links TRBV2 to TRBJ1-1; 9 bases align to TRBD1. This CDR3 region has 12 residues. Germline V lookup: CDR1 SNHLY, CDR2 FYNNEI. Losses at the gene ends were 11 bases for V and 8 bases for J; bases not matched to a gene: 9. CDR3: CAHSTGGWEAFF. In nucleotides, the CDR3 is TGTGCCCATTCCACAGGGGGCTGGGAAGCTTTCTTT.

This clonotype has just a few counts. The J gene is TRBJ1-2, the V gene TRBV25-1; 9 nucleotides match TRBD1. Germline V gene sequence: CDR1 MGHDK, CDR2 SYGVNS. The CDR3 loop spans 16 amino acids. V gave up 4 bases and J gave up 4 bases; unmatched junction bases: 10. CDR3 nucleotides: TGTGCCAGCAGTGGGACAGGGGAGGAGTGGGGCTATGGCTACACCTTC. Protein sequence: CASSGTGEEWGYGYTF.

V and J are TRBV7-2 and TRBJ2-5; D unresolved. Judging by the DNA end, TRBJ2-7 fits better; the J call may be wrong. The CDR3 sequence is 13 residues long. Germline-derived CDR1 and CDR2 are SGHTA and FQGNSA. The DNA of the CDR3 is TGTGCCAGCAGCTTCGCCGTGGACTACGAGCAGTACTTC. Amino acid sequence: CASSFAVDYEQYF.

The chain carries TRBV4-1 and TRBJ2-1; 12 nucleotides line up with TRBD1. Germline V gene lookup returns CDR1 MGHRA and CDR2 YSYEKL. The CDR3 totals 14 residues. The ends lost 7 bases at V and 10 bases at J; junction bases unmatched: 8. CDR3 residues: CASTEGQGAKEQFF. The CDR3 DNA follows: TGCGCCAGCACCGAGGGACAGGGGGCAAAGGAGCAGTTCTTC.

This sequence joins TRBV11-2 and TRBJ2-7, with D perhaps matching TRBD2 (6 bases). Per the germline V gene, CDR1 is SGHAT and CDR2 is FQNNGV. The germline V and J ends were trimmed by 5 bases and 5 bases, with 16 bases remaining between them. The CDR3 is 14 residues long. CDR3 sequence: CASSTTGGLNEQYF. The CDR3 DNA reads TGTGCCAGCAGCACCACCGGGGGTCTGAACGAGCAGTACTTC.

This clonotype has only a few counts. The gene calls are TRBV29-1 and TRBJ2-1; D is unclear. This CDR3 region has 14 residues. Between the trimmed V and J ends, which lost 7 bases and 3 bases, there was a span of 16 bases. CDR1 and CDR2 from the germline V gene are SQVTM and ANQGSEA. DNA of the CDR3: TGCAGCGGAAGTACAGATATTAGCTACAATGAGCAGTTCTTC. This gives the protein CSGSTDISYNEQFF.

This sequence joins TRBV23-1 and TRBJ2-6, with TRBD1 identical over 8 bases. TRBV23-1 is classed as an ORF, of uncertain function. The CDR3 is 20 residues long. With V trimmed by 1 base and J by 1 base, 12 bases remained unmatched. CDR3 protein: CASSQFISGTGTSGANVLTF. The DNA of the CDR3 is TGCGCCAGCAGTCAATTTATTTCCGGGACAGGAACTTCTGGGGCCAACGTCCTGACTTTC.

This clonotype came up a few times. The CDR3 spells CASSVGISPYLSGANVLTF. In nucleotides, the CDR3 is TGTGCCAGCAGCGTAGGAATATCCCCATACCTCTCTGGGGCCAACGTCCTGACTTTC. V gene TRBV9 combines with J gene TRBJ2-6; D gene ambiguous. The V end lost 0 bases, the J end lost 0 bases, and 16 bases lay between the germline ends. This CDR3 is built from 19 residues. Looked up from germline, CDR1 is SGDLS and CDR2 is YYNGEE.

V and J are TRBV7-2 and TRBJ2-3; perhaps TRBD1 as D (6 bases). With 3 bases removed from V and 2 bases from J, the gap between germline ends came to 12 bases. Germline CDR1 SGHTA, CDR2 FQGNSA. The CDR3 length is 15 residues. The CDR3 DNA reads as TGTGCCAGCAGCTTTCGAGGGGGTATCACAGATACGCAGTATTTT. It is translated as CASSFRGGITDTQYF.

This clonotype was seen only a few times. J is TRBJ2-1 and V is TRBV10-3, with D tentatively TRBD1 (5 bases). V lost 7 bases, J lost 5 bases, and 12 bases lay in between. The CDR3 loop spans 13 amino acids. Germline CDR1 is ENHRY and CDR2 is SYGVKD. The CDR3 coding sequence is TGTGCCATCACGGACACTTTTAACAATGAGCAGTTCTTC. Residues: CAITDTFNNEQFF.